This T cell receptor (beta chain) was captured by sequencing in a study of beta chain features in type 1 diabetes. General study points: TCRB CDR3s from Type 1 diabetes patients were moderately but significantly shorter in all four CD4+ subsets.

This clone was detected many times. Its antigen is as yet unknown. The CDR3 is made up of 13 amino acids. The V and J ends lost 3 bases and 7 bases, in that order; junction bases with no gene match: 5. From germline, CDR1 is SGHDN and CDR2 FVKESK. Expressed TCRB transcripts got sequenced, as all isolated RNA was reverse transcribed. The data were produced by immunoSEQ multiplex PCR, yet TCRdb's version contains in-frame clones alone and is incomplete. This table holds over 300,000 clones, over 7% found once. Sequencing input: central memory CD4+ T cells from blood. The sequence was collected from a man aged 30-40 years with type 1 diabetes. The chain uses TRBV14 and TRBJ2-5; 7 nucleotides agree with TRBD1. In DNA form, the CDR3 reads TGTGCCAGCAGCCAGGGACAGTACGGGACCCAGTACTTC. Protein sequence: CASSQGQYGTQYF.